This T cell receptor (beta chain) was identified in a study of T-cell memory formation after mild COVID-19 (dated by TCRdb to about 2021). At the level of the whole study: TCR sequence clusters from the two donors were largely donor specific. The cohort comprised two young, previously healthy adult volunteers, one female and one male. In a couple of donors, T-cell clones that expanded and contracted after mild COVID-19 were followed by sequencing TCRalpha and TCRbeta repertoires longitudinally. Beyond this particular receptor, the publication reports: The second-wave clones that peaked on day 37 were not confirmed to be SARS-CoV-2 specific. Some responding clones were found in pre-infection memory, which suggests that pre-existing cross-reactive memory T cells took part in the SARS-CoV-2 response. Only a couple of mild cases were covered by the study, and larger cohorts that include severe cases with pre-infection samples were considered necessary. Contracting CD4+ clones turned up mainly in the CM and EM memory subsets, whereas EMRA was where CD8+ clones were enriched. Clones that contracted from day 15 to 85 showed balanced CD4/CD8 phenotypes, whereas a second wave of clones that expanded from day 15 to 37 leaned towards CD4+.

This clonotype was seen a handful of times. The target of this receptor is not known. Base qualities are not recorded, but no much larger clone differs from it by a single base. TCRdb lists the instrument as Illumina NovaSeq 6000. cDNA libraries for TCRalpha and TCRbeta were prepared by 5'RACE using constant-segment primers, with sample barcodes and unique molecular identifiers added. Trizol reagent was used to extract RNA from every sample. Libraries were amplified in two PCR steps, with a second sample barcode and Illumina TruSeq adapters added in the second step. Sequencing of the libraries was done on an Illumina NovaSeq, producing 2 x 150 bp paired-end reads. The original pipeline was this. The reads were demultiplexed and collapsed into UMI-guided consensus sequences using migec v1.2.7. With mixcr v2.1.11, UMI consensuses were aligned to TRA and TRB V and J templates and assembled into clonotypes. A clonotype was counted as expanded or contracted only if both edgeR and NoisET called the change significant, with noise models trained on biological replicates. For edgeR calls, the cutoffs were a false discovery rate-adjusted p below 0.01 and a log2 fold-change threshold of 1. PCA with hierarchical clustering of max-normalized trajectories of the 1000 most abundant clonotypes was used as exploratory dynamics analysis. Separately sequenced CD4+ and CD8+ repertoires were used to assign a CD4 or CD8 phenotype to each responding clone. TCRdb reprocessed the public reads (quality trimming at Q25 with fastp, clone calling with MiXCR) and kept in-frame beta chains. Under each unique CDR3 protein, matching rows form one entry showing the most common genes and DNA. The V and J calls, along with clone size, are taken from TCRdb and not from the paper's own processing. The sample table holds hundreds of thousands of distinct CDR3 sequences, of which over 15% were seen once. In total, the top ten clones hold 12% of the sample.

PBMCs were isolated by Ficoll-Paque density gradient centrifugation. V is cut by 4 bases and J by 2 bases, and the space between the germline ends is 13 bases. For CDR1 and CDR2, the germline V gene lists SGHDT and YYEEEE. The CDR3 runs 15 amino acids, cysteine and phenylalanine included. Kept here is only the CDR3 DNA, which spans 45 bases and is read in frame from base 1. This clonotype was sampled from an adult woman who had mild COVID-19 (a few samples of this study predate the infection). The sample titles of this study are shuffled in the database, so cell type and time point are left out; the donor was told from shared clones. Input material: PBMCs or a T cell subset sorted from them (not recorded which). Recombination linked TRBV5-6 to TRBJ2-4; no D gene call is confident. Here the CDR3 is given as CASSLRALSKNIQYF. The DNA sequence follows: TGTGCCAGCAGCCTTAGGGCTCTCTCCAAAAACATTCAGTACTTC.